This T cell receptor (beta chain) is from a study of Ad26.COV2.S vaccination and SARS-CoV-2 variants (dated by TCRdb to the early 2020s). For the study in its entirety: Vaccine-arm donors came from COV1001, a multicentre, randomized, double-blind, placebo-controlled phase I-IIa trial of Ad26.COV2.S in healthy adults. Dosing of Ad26.COV2.S was intramuscular, at either 5x10^10 or 1x10^11 viral particles, delivered as one shot or as two shots spaced 56 days apart. Sequencing of the TCRbeta repertoire served to evaluate the specificity and breadth of SARS-CoV-2-reactive T cell receptors following Ad26.COV2.S vaccination. The TCR-sequenced set comprised approximately 30 samples: 19 Ad26.COV2.S vaccine recipients, 5 placebo recipients and 8 SARS-CoV-2 convalescent individuals. Trial participants were randomized into five groups of five, in which low-dose or high-dose Ad26.COV2.S was given once or twice, or placebo was given on both occasions. Investigators remained blinded to trial group allocation during experiments and outcome assessment. Findings and caveats that apply to the study as a whole: The authors noted that the TCR breadth and depth analyses may have underestimated total T cell responses. Non-spike TCR breadth was comparable between vaccine and placebo recipients, consistent with the vaccine containing only spike. After vaccination, spike-specific CD8+ and CD4+ T cell responses were reported to show substantial breadth. Spike-specific TCR breadth was higher in Ad26.COV2.S recipients than in placebo recipients (P = 0.0014). The study was not powered for comparison of responses between vaccine doses or regimens.

Reading the germline V gene gives CDR1 MDHEN and CDR2 SYDVKM. The CDR3 has 15 amino acids, counting the end cysteine and phenylalanine. Solely the CDR3 DNA is kept, with 45 bases framed from the first base. The sample's treatment or condition label, decoded: roughly 18 received Ad26.COV2.S at low or high dose, single or two shots; about 5 received placebo; per-sample allocation not given. For vaccine and placebo recipients, the sequenced repertoires came from samples collected on day 63 after the first injection. Between 29 July and 7 August 2020, Cohort 1b enrolled 20 to 30 adults aged 18-55 years at one site in Boston, USA. Ad26.COV2.S was a replication-incompetent adenovirus type 26 vector that expressed a prefusion-stabilized SARS-CoV-2 spike protein derived from the original Wuhan strain. The immunoSEQ Assay was used to sequence TCRbeta CDR3 regions. After extraction, genomic DNA underwent amplification by bias-controlled multiplex PCR, followed by high-throughput sequencing. The authors' pipeline ran thus. To quantify the absolute abundance of every unique TCRbeta CDR3 region, sequences were collapsed and filtered. T cell fraction was estimated by normalization of TCRbeta template counts to usable DNA, with usable DNA being measured through amplification of reference genes present in all nucleated cells. Repertoire TCRs were annotated as SARS-CoV-2-specific when V gene, CDR3 amino acid sequence and J gene were exactly matched to a known reactive TCR set. The reference SARS-CoV-2 TCR set was obtained from MIRA and was filtered for enrichment in COVID-19-positive ImmuneCODE repertoires, whereby public or cross-reactive TCRs were removed. Using the MIRA antigens, annotated TCRs were further analysed by specific ORF or by position within an ORF. Depth was the summed frequency of annotated unique rearrangements, while breadth was defined as annotated unique rearrangements over total unique productive rearrangements. Two-sided Wilcoxon rank-sum tests were applied when comparing TCR breadth between groups. The source is immuneACCESS, and TCRdb retained only in-frame sequences with V and J called. Part of the clones is not carried over; for the studies checked, unresolved V genes explain less than half of this, and the remainder is unexplained. D and trimming were read from the DNA, whereas the V and J calls and clone size are those reported in that table. A total of approximately 460,000 clones appear in this sample, 89% of them only once. The ten largest clones take up approximately 1.7% of the sample.

As for this clone: The clone's antigen remains unknown. Compared with germline, one end of the junction differs, possibly owing to a read error.

Sequences were derived from peripheral blood, sampled in a trial of Ad26.COV2.S vaccine versus placebo. The sequence was obtained from a person between 18 and 59 years old who received the Ad26.COV2.S COVID-19 vaccine or a placebo. The sequence links TRBV28 to TRBJ2-7, with no D gene named confidently. The CDR3 in this case is CASSSQNFPTYEQHF. The DNA is as follows: TGTGCCAGCAGTTCACAGAACTTCCCAACCTACGAGCAGCACTTC.